This T cell receptor (beta chain) was obtained from a study of T cell responses to AZD1222 COVID-19 vaccine. Study conclusions and caveats: A reported finding is that nearly half of spike-specific TCRs target unmutated variant regions. With two AZD1222 doses given, Spike-specific TCR breadth and depth both rose.

The CDR3 consists of 8 residues. Trimming pared 9 bases from V and 6 bases from J, leaving 2 bases between. The repertoire was sequenced with immunoSEQ multiplex PCR; TCRdb's copy has only in-frame clones and lacks some. The data hold 120,000 to 150,000 clones, with more than 85% observed a single time. For this clone: What it binds is not known.

This chain joins TRBV23-1 and TRBJ1-1; D is unresolved. TRBV23-1 carries the ORF label, with uncertain function. The clonotype originates from an adult in good health. Sequenced here: peripheral blood, sampled on day 0 of AZD1222 vaccination. As DNA, the CDR3 is TGCGCCAGTCCTGAAGCTTTCTTT. Translating gives CASPEAFF.